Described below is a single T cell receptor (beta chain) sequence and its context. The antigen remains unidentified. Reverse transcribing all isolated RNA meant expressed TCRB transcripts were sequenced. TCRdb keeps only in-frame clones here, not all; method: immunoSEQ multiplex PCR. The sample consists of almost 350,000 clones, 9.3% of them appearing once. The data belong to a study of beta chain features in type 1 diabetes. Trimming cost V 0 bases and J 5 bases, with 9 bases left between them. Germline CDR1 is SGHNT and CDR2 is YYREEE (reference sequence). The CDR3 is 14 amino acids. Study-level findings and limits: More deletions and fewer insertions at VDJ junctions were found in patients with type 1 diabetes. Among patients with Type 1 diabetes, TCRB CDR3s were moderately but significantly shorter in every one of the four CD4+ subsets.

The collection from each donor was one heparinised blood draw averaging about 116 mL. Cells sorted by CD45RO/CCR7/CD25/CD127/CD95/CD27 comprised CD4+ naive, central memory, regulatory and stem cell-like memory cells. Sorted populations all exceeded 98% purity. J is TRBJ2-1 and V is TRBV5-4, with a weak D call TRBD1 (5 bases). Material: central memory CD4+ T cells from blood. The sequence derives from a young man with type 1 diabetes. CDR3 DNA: TGTGCCAGCAGCTTGGCCACACAGGACAATGAGCAGTTCTTC. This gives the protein CASSLATQDNEQFF. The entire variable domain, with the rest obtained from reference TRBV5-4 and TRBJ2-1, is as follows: ETGVTQSPTHLIKTRGQQVTLRCSSQSGHNTVSWYQQALGQGPQFIFQYYREEENGRGNFPPRFSGLQFPNYSSELNVNALELDDSALYLCASSLATQDNEQFFGPGTRLTVL.